A single sample gave rise to the 30 T cell receptor beta chains below, sequenced in a study of vaccination and CD4 T cells after COVID-19. Scientists ran DNA taken from cultured CD4+ T cells through the Oncomine TCR Beta short-read assay for sequencing. MiXCR, applied by TCRdb to the PCR reads, yields one record per CDR3 protein. The table lists 20,000 to 25,000 distinct CDR3 sequences, nearly 55% of them singletons. Their antigens are not known. Treatment noted: approximately 9-day PBMC culture with coronavirus spike peptide pools or control peptides (ViraFEST assay). The sequenced sample was CD4+ T cells from blood, cultured in vitro. The receptors come from a human donor who had recovered from COVID-19.

This clonotype has more than one count but fewer than ten. This chain links TRBV6-1 with TRBJ1-2; 8 bases are a match to TRBD1. Germline-derived CDR1 and CDR2 are MNHNS and SASEGT. The CDR3 totals 14 residues. The ends lost 4 bases at V and 2 bases at J; junction bases unmatched: 3. As DNA, the CDR3 is TGTGCCAGCAGTGGAGGACAGGGCAACTATGGCTACACCTTC. This sequence encodes CASSGGQGNYGYTF.

The sample holds a few counts of this clonotype. This chain connects TRBV30 to TRBJ1-6, with D perhaps TRBD1 (6 bases). CDR1 is GTSNPN and CDR2 is SVGIG in the germline V gene (reference sequence). The ends were cut back, 1 base at V and 7 bases at J, with 14 bases in the middle. There are 15 residues in the CDR3. The CDR3 region has the DNA TGTGCCTGGAGTGGGTGGAAGAGGGGGAATTCACCCCTCCACTTT. Its protein is CAWSGWKRGNSPLHF.

The J gene is TRBJ1-1, the V gene TRBV10-3; TRBD1 aligns across 7 bases. V shed 6 bases and J 1 base; nucleotides not matched to a gene: 5. CDR3 length equals 14 residues. The germline V gene encodes CDR1 ENHRY and CDR2 SYGVKD. The CDR3 region has the DNA TGTGCCATCAGGCCGGGACAGACGAACACTGAAGCTTTCTTT. It translates to CAIRPGQTNTEAFF.

As DNA, the CDR3 is TGCGCCAGCAGCCAAGGAATCATCAGATATGGCTACACCTTC. Encoded protein: CASSQGIIRYGYTF. The chain has TRBV4-1 and TRBJ1-2, with no clear D. The CDR3 consists of 14 residues. With 1 base removed from V and 5 bases from J, the gap between germline ends came to 11 bases. Germline CDR1 and CDR2: MGHRA and YSYEKL.

This clonotype came up once. The chain combines TRBV7-2 with TRBJ2-1, with D possibly called TRBD1 or TRBD2 (5 bases each). CDR3 length: 15 amino acids. Trimming left V 1 base short and J 3 bases short, with 10 bases between. Germline V gives CDR1 SGHTA, CDR2 FQGNSA. The CDR3 here is CASSLGGFRYNEQFF. CDR3 DNA: TGTGCCAGCAGCTTAGGGGGGTTTCGCTACAATGAGCAGTTCTTC.

The chain carries TRBV29-1 and TRBJ1-2; a possible D gene is TRBD1 (6 bases). This CDR3 is 12 amino acids long. The germline V and J ends were trimmed by 4 bases and 4 bases, with 10 bases remaining between them. From germline, CDR1 is SQVTM and CDR2 ANQGSEA. This chain's CDR3 is CSVGGQPYGYTF. DNA of the CDR3: TGCAGCGTTGGAGGACAGCCCTATGGCTACACCTTC.

This chain links TRBV2 with TRBJ1-1; possible D gene TRBD1, 6 bases. Trimming removed 8 bases from V and 6 bases from J, with 19 bases in between. Germline CDR1 reads SNHLY; CDR2 reads FYNNEI. CDR3 length: 14 residues. The CDR3 nucleotides are TGTGCCAGCTCGGGGAGGGGGGGGGCAGCTGAAGCTTTCTTT. It is translated as CASSGRGGAAEAFF.

The chain carries TRBV28 and TRBJ1-6; D uncertain. The CDR3 has 15 residues. V was trimmed by 4 bases and J by 6 bases, leaving 13 bases between them. From germline, CDR1 is MDHEN and CDR2 SYDVKM. The CDR3 region is CASSSPIYFNSPLHF. The CDR3 DNA reads TGTGCCAGCAGTTCCCCTATCTACTTTAATTCACCCCTCCACTTT.

The J gene is TRBJ2-2, the V gene TRBV9; D gene uncertain. This CDR3 has 13 residues. Trimming left V 7 bases short and J 1 base short, with 8 bases between. Germline V gene sequence: CDR1 SGDLS, CDR2 YYNGEE. The CDR3 nucleotides are TGTGCCAGCGATAAAGGGAACACCGGGGAGCTGTTTTTT. Translated, it gives CASDKGNTGELFF.

This chain connects TRBV30 to TRBJ1-3; 7 bases match TRBD1. The CDR3 is 14 amino acids. V lost 6 bases, J lost 4 bases, and 9 bases stayed unmatched. Germline lookup yields CDR1 GTSNPN and CDR2 SVGIG (reference sequence). The CDR3 protein is CACSPKTGGNTIYF. In DNA form, the CDR3 reads TGTGCCTGTTCCCCGAAGACAGGGGGAAACACCATATATTTT.

This clonotype was found a few times. The J gene is TRBJ1-3, the V gene TRBV20-1, with a tentative D call TRBD1 (5 bases). With 4 bases removed from V and 0 bases from J, the gap between germline ends came to 10 bases. Germline V gives CDR1 DFQATT, CDR2 SNEGSKA (reference sequence). This CDR3 has 14 amino acids. The CDR3 sequence: CSATPGSSGNTIYF. The CDR3 DNA reads as TGCAGTGCTACCCCAGGGAGCTCTGGAAACACCATATATTTT.

The rearrangement joins TRBV6-1 to TRBJ1-2; 9 nucleotides line up with TRBD1. CDR1 and CDR2 from the germline V gene are MNHNS and SASEGT. This CDR3 comprises 17 residues. The ends lost 4 bases at V and 8 bases at J; junction bases unmatched: 17. The CDR3: CASSALLLPGQGPGYTF. CDR3 DNA: TGTGCCAGCAGTGCCCTTCTACTTCCGGGACAGGGACCCGGCTACACCTTC.

The chain links TRBV7-2 to TRBJ2-3, with 9 bases matching TRBD2. V gave up 6 bases and J gave up 10 bases; unmatched junction bases: 8. CDR1 and CDR2 from the germline V gene are SGHTA and FQGNSA. This CDR3 is 13 amino acids long. This CDR3 reads CASSFSGREPQYF. The CDR3 DNA is TGTGCCAGCAGTTTTAGCGGGAGAGAGCCGCAGTATTTT.

The chain carries TRBV5-4 and TRBJ2-3; perhaps D is TRBD1 or TRBD2 (5 bases each). Germline V gene data show CDR1 as SGHNT and CDR2 as YYREEE (reference sequence). The CDR3 spans 14 residues. Trimming shortened V by 3 bases and J by 4 bases, and 12 bases separated the two germline ends. CDR3 nucleotide sequence: TGTGCCAGCAGCTCGGGGCTAGTCGCAGATACGCAGTATTTT. Amino acid sequence: CASSSGLVADTQYF.

The chain links TRBV5-1 to TRBJ1-2; 9 nucleotides match TRBD1. CDR1 and CDR2 from the germline V gene are SGHRS and YFSETQ. The CDR3 is 15 amino acids. Germline trimming cut 9 bases from V and 3 bases from J; bases unmatched to any gene: 12. This CDR3 is CATSPRTGVDYGYTF. The CDR3 DNA sequence: TGCGCCACCTCCCCAAGGACAGGGGTCGACTATGGCTACACCTTC.

V and J are TRBV27 and TRBJ2-5, with 9 bases identical to TRBD1. This CDR3 is built from 15 residues. With 5 bases clipped from V and 5 bases from J, the junction kept 9 bases outside the gene matches. Germline V lookup: CDR1 MNHEY, CDR2 SMNVEV (reference sequence). CDR3 sequence: CASSPYRGRMETQYF. The DNA for the CDR3 is TGTGCCAGCAGTCCTTACAGGGGGCGGATGGAGACCCAGTACTTC.

This rearrangement joins TRBV21-1 to TRBJ1-6; TRBD1, the table's D call, lacks a check against the DNA. TRBV21-1 is termed a pseudogene. The length of the CDR3 is 15 residues. In DNA form, the CDR3 reads TGTGCCAGCAGCAATTTATGTACAGGAAATTCACCCCTCCACTTT. Its translation is CASSNLCTGNSPLHF.

A few counts support this clonotype. This chain connects TRBV7-2 to TRBJ1-4; D is undetermined. CDR1 and CDR2 from the germline V gene are SGHTA and FQGNSA. V lost 2 bases to trimming and J lost 0 bases, with 7 bases between them. CDR3 length: 15 amino acids. CDR3 nucleotides: TGTGCCAGCAGCTTATCCGGGACAACTAATGAAAAACTGTTTTTT. Its translation is CASSLSGTTNEKLFF.

This clonotype came up a few times. V is TRBV7-9 and J is TRBJ1-1; unclear D gene. Between the trimmed V and J ends, which lost 4 bases and 0 bases, there was a span of 6 bases. Germline CDR1 is SEHNR and CDR2 is FQNEAQ (reference sequence). CDR3 size: 13 residues. This CDR3 is CASSSRVNTEAFF. CDR3 bases: TGTGCCAGCAGCTCGCGGGTGAACACTGAAGCTTTCTTT.

The J gene is TRBJ1-2, the V gene TRBV7-8; no firm D call. With 5 bases removed from V and 4 bases from J, the gap between germline ends came to 20 bases. Germline V gives CDR1 SGHVS, CDR2 FQNEAQ. CDR3 length equals 16 residues. The chain's CDR3 is CASSPARSVTGYGYTF. The DNA of the CDR3 is TGTGCCAGCAGCCCCGCCCGGTCGGTCACTGGCTATGGCTACACCTTC.

The chain joins TRBV7-9 to TRBJ1-2; 8 bases agree with TRBD1. CDR1 SEHNR and CDR2 FQNEAQ come from the germline V gene (reference sequence). The CDR3 runs 13 residues. Trimming removed 2 bases from V and 7 bases from J; junction bases left unmatched: 3. CDR3 in amino acids: CASSLPGTGGYTF. CDR3 bases: TGTGCCAGCAGCTTACCCGGGACAGGTGGCTACACCTTC.

This clonotype was detected a few times. The CDR3 loop reads CASSLAVVETQYF. In nucleotides, the CDR3 is TGTGCCAGCAGCTTAGCGGTGGTGGAGACCCAGTACTTC. J is TRBJ2-5 and V is TRBV7-7, with D unresolved. V dropped 0 bases and J dropped 5 bases, with 7 bases sitting between them. Germline CDR1 and CDR2: SSHAT and FNYEAQ (reference sequence). The CDR3 contains 13 residues.

This clonotype was seen a few times. This sequence joins TRBV20-1 and TRBJ2-1, with a weak D call TRBD2 (6 bases). Germline V lookup: CDR1 DFQATT, CDR2 SNEGSKA (reference sequence). This CDR3 is 18 amino acids long. V lost 2 bases and J 8 bases, leaving 28 bases between the germline ends. CDR3 sequence: CSARSLLALALHLDEQFF. The CDR3 nucleotides read TGCAGTGCTAGATCACTACTAGCTTTGGCCCTACACCTGGATGAGCAGTTCTTC.

This sequence joins TRBV10-3 and TRBJ1-2; D may be TRBD1 (5 bases). In germline, CDR1 is ENHRY, CDR2 SYGVKD. V was trimmed by 3 bases and J by 5 bases, leaving 16 bases between them. The length of the CDR3 is 15 residues. Here the CDR3 reads CAISDRGENGYGYTF. Here the CDR3 DNA reads TGTGCCATCAGTGACCGGGGGGAGAATGGTTATGGCTACACCTTC.

This clonotype occurred once. This sequence joins TRBV10-3 and TRBJ1-1; D is perhaps TRBD1 (5 bases). The CDR3 is made up of 12 amino acids. Germline V gene sequence: CDR1 ENHRY, CDR2 SYGVKD. Deletions cut 8 bases from V and 3 bases from J, with 10 bases between. The CDR3 spells CAIGRGDTEAFF. CDR3 DNA: TGTGCCATCGGCCGGGGGGACACTGAAGCTTTCTTT.

The rearrangement links TRBV18 to TRBJ2-7; 9 positions match TRBD2. The CDR3 has 14 residues. Germline V gene data show CDR1 as KGHSH and CDR2 as LQKENI. With V trimmed by 0 bases and J by 5 bases, 2 bases remained unmatched. This chain's CDR3 is CASSPPAGGDEQYF. DNA for the CDR3: TGTGCCAGCTCACCACCGGCGGGAGGGGACGAGCAGTACTTC.

This clonotype came up a few times. The genes are TRBV30 and TRBJ1-2; 7 positions match TRBD1. Germline CDR1 reads GTSNPN; CDR2 reads SVGIG (reference sequence). The V gene end was trimmed by 2 bases and the J gene end by 8 bases; junction bases not matched to a gene: 8. The CDR3 consists of 13 residues. CDR3 nucleotide sequence: TGTGCCTGGAGTAGGTCAGGGGGTAGAGGCTACACCTTC. Its translation is CAWSRSGGRGYTF.

This clonotype was recorded once. The rearrangement links TRBV7-8 to TRBJ2-3; D remains unclear. Per germline, CDR1 SGHVS and CDR2 FQNEAQ. V was clipped by 0 bases and J by 4 bases, with 14 bases between them. The length of the CDR3 is 16 residues. CDR3 loop: CASSLAGPRGSDTQYF. The CDR3 DNA reads as TGTGCCAGCAGCTTAGCGGGCCCTCGAGGCTCAGATACGCAGTATTTT.

The rearrangement joins TRBV5-1 to TRBJ1-6, with D unclear. Trimming left V 1 base short and J 7 bases short, with 15 bases between. The CDR3 length is 16 residues. In germline, CDR1 is SGHRS, CDR2 YFSETQ. Here the CDR3 DNA reads TGCGCCAGCAGCTTGCTCGGAGGAGTACGGAATTCACCCCTCCACTTT. This gives the protein CASSLLGGVRNSPLHF.

The chain recombines TRBV3-1 with TRBJ2-1; TRBD2 aligns across 14 bases. The CDR3 covers 16 residues. V shed 3 bases, J shed 7 bases, and the junction held 5 bases outside the gene matches. In germline, CDR1 is LGHDT, CDR2 YNNKEL (reference sequence). CDR3: CASSHGLAGGQNEQFF. Written as DNA, the CDR3 is TGTGCCAGCAGCCACGGACTAGCGGGAGGTCAGAATGAGCAGTTCTTC.